The clone carrying this TCR beta chain has only one observation. Its antigen remains unknown. These donors counted as nominally healthy when sampled, but unrecorded immune exposures were likely. The data belong to a study of cytomegalovirus exposure and HLA in healthy donors. Overall study findings and caveats: Follow-up analysis seemed to connect common viral pathogens with several of the most significant clusters identified.

V was cut by 4 bases and J by 1 base, with 13 bases left in between. This CDR3 is 15 amino acids long. Germline V gene sequence: CDR1 MNHEY, CDR2 SMNVEV (reference sequence). PCR employed 60 Vbeta and 13 Jbeta primers. The table came from immunoSEQ multiplex PCR; TCRdb's copy has only in-frame clones and leaves some out. Among 150,000 to 200,000 clones listed, approximately 78% were seen once. Sample: PBMCs. The rearrangement links TRBV27 to TRBJ1-1; D call uncertain. The sequence came from a woman aged 45-59 years in good health and CMV-seropositive. CDR3 sequence: CASSSPHRGNTEAFF. For the CDR3, the DNA is TGTGCCAGCAGTTCTCCTCACCGGGGGAACACTGAAGCTTTCTTT.